The rows below give T cell receptor beta chains drawn from one sample of a study of CD8 T cells in Susac syndrome. TCRdb analysed the immunoSEQ multiplex PCR reads with MiXCR anew, one entry per CDR3 protein. The sample yields roughly 200,000 distinct CDR3 sequences, 75% to 95% seen once. The sequenced material came from CD4+ T cells from PBMCs. These TCRs come from a human donor with Susac syndrome. Both conserved end residues are part of each CDR3. Fields, in order: J gene, V gene, clone size, D gene, CDR3 protein, CDR3 DNA. A D gene is named only where the DNA matches it firmly. Expanded clones are given a class, and other clones once, few, many or no size at all.

j_gene: TRBJ1-5
v_gene: TRBV6-1
abundance: NA
d_gene: NA
CDR3aa: CASSPSTGARSNQPQHF
CDR3nt: TGTGCCAGCAGCCCCTCTACGGGGGCGCGGAGCAATCAGCCCCAGCATTTT

j_gene: TRBJ1-1
v_gene: TRBV6-5
abundance: NA
d_gene: NA
CDR3aa: CASSYSSGDTEAFF
CDR3nt: TGTGCCAGCAGTTACTCATCGGGGGACACTGAAGCTTTCTTT

j_gene: TRBJ2-5
v_gene: TRBV10-3
abundance: NA
d_gene: TRBD1
CDR3aa: CAISDVTGGKETQYF
CDR3nt: TGTGCCATCAGTGACGTGACAGGGGGCAAGGAGACCCAGTACTTC

j_gene: TRBJ1-3
v_gene: TRBV5-1
abundance: NA
d_gene: NA
CDR3aa: CASSPAGQRAGNTIYF
CDR3nt: TGCGCCAGCAGCCCTGCTGGTCAAAGGGCTGGAAACACCATATATTTT

j_gene: TRBJ1-4
v_gene: TRBV12-3/TRBV12-4
abundance: NA
d_gene: NA
CDR3aa: CASSLVPHEKLFF
CDR3nt: TGTGCCAGCAGTTTAGTTCCCCATGAAAAACTGTTTTTT

j_gene: TRBJ2-5
v_gene: TRBV6-5
abundance: NA
d_gene: TRBD1
CDR3aa: CASKEAGTGKETQYF
CDR3nt: TGTGCCAGCAAGGAAGCCGGGACAGGGAAAGAGACCCAGTACTTC

j_gene: TRBJ1-6
v_gene: TRBV30
abundance: NA
d_gene: NA
CDR3aa: CAWSTGSSYNSPLHF
CDR3nt: TGTGCCTGGAGTACGGGGAGCTCCTATAATTCACCCCTCCACTTT

j_gene: TRBJ2-3
v_gene: TRBV5-6
abundance: NA
d_gene: NA
CDR3aa: CASSLESYTQYF
CDR3nt: TGTGCCAGCAGCTTGGAAAGTTATACGCAGTATTTT

j_gene: TRBJ2-3
v_gene: TRBV20-1
abundance: NA
d_gene: TRBD2
CDR3aa: CSANRGTRVGDTQYF
CDR3nt: TGCAGTGCAAACCGTGGGACTAGAGTTGGCGATACGCAGTATTTT

j_gene: TRBJ1-1
v_gene: TRBV27
abundance: NA
d_gene: NA
CDR3aa: CASSYLGGNTEAFF
CDR3nt: TGTGCCAGCAGCTACTTGGGGGGAAACACTGAAGCTTTCTTT

j_gene: TRBJ2-7
v_gene: TRBV20-1
abundance: NA
d_gene: NA
CDR3aa: CSAHQGRPPYEQYF
CDR3nt: TGCAGTGCCCACCAAGGAAGGCCGCCCTACGAGCAGTACTTC

j_gene: TRBJ2-3
v_gene: TRBV5-4
abundance: few
d_gene: TRBD2
CDR3aa: CASSLGLAGPDTQYF
CDR3nt: TGTGCCAGCAGCTTGGGGCTAGCGGGGCCCGATACGCAGTATTTT

j_gene: TRBJ1-2
v_gene: TRBV15
abundance: NA
d_gene: NA
CDR3aa: CATSRDMDSYTF
CDR3nt: TGTGCCACCAGCAGAGACATGGACAGCTACACCTTC

j_gene: TRBJ2-1
v_gene: TRBV7-9
abundance: once
d_gene: NA
CDR3aa: CASSHRRTELNEQFF
CDR3nt: TGTGCCAGCAGCCACAGGAGGACAGAACTCAATGAGCAGTTCTTC

j_gene: TRBJ2-5
v_gene: TRBV4-1
abundance: NA
d_gene: NA
CDR3aa: CASSRADRGSEETQYF
CDR3nt: TGCGCCAGCAGCCGAGCGGATAGGGGGAGCGAGGAGACCCAGTACTTC

j_gene: TRBJ2-1
v_gene: TRBV7-2
abundance: few
d_gene: TRBD2
CDR3aa: CASSFSGSYEQFF
CDR3nt: TGTGCCAGCAGCTTTAGCGGGAGTTATGAGCAGTTCTTC

j_gene: TRBJ2-4
v_gene: TRBV7-6
abundance: NA
d_gene: TRBD2
CDR3aa: CASSPSGRGKNIQYF
CDR3nt: TGTGCCAGCAGCCCCAGCGGGAGGGGTAAAAACATTCAGTACTTC

j_gene: TRBJ2-7
v_gene: TRBV6-5
abundance: once
d_gene: NA
CDR3aa: CASQGGPSYEQYF
CDR3nt: TGTGCCAGTCAGGGGGGACCCTCCTACGAGCAGTACTTC

j_gene: TRBJ1-1
v_gene: TRBV4-2
abundance: NA
d_gene: NA
CDR3aa: CASSHELTASLSEAFF
CDR3nt: TGTGCCAGCAGCCACGAACTGACGGCGAGTTTATCTGAAGCTTTCTTT

j_gene: TRBJ2-3
v_gene: TRBV2
abundance: NA
d_gene: NA
CDR3aa: CASSQKDTQYF
CDR3nt: TGTGCCAGCAGTCAAAAGGATACGCAGTATTTT